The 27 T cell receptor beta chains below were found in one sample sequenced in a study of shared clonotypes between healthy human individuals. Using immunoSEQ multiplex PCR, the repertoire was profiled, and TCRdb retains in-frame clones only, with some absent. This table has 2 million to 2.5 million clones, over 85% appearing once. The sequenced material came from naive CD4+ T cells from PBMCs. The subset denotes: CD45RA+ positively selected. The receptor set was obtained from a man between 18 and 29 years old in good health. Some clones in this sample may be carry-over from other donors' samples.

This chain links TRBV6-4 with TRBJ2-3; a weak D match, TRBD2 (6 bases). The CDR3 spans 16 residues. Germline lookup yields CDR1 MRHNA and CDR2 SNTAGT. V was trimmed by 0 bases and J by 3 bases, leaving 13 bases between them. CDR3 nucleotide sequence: TGTGCCAGCAGTGACTCGGGGACTTTGGGAACAGATACGCAGTATTTT. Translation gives CASSDSGTLGTDTQYF.

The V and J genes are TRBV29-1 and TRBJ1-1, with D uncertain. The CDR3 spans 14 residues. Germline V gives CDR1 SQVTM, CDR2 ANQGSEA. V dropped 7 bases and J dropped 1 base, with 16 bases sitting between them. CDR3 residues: CSALRLLTNTEAFF. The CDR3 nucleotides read TGCAGCGCGCTCAGGCTACTGACGAACACTGAAGCTTTCTTT.

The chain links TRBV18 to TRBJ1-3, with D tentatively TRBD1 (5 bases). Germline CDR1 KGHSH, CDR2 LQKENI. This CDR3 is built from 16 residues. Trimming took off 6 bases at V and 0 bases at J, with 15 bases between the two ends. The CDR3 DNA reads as TGTGCCAGCTCCATAGCTGGGGGAAACTCTGGAAACACCATATATTTT. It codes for CASSIAGGNSGNTIYF. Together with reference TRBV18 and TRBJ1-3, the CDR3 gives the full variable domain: NAGVMQNPRHLVRRRGQEARLRCSPMKGHSHVYWYRQLPEEGLKFMVYLQKENIIDESGMPKERFSAEFPKEGPSILRIQQVVRGDSAAYFCASSIAGGNSGNTIYFGEGSWLTVV.

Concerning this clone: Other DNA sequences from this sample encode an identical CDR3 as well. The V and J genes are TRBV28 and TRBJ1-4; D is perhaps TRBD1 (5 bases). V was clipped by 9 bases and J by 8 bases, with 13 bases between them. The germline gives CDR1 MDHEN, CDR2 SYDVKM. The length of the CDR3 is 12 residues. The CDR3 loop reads CASRTGGEKLFF. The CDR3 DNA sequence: TGTGCCAGTCGAACCGGGGGAGAAAAACTGTTTTTT.

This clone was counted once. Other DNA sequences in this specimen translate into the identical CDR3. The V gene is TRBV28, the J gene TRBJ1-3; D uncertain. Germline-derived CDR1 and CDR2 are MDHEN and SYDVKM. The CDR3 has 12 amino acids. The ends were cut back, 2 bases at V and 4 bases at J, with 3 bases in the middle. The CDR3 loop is CASSLVGNTIYF. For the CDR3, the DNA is TGTGCCAGCAGTTTAGTCGGAAACACCATATATTTT.

CDR3: CASSAQLGSNQPQHF. The CDR3 nucleotides are TGTGCCAGCAGTGCCCAACTAGGGAGCAATCAGCCCCAGCATTTT. This chain uses TRBV6-1 with TRBJ1-5; D call uncertain. Germline-derived CDR1 and CDR2 are MNHNS and SASEGT. The CDR3 length is 15 residues. Deletions cut 4 bases from V and 1 base from J, with 11 bases between.

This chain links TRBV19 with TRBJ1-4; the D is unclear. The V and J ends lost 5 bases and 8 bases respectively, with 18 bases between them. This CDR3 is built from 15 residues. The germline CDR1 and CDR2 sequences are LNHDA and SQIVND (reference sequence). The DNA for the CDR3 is TGTGCCAGTAGTTTTCGACGGATAACGGAGGAAAAACTGTTTTTT. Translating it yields CASSFRRITEEKLFF.

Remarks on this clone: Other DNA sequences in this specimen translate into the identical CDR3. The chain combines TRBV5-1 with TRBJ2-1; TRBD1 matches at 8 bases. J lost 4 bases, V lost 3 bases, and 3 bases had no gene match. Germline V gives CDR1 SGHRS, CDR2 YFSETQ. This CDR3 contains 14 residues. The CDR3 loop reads CASSSGQVYNEQFF. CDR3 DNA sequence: TGCGCCAGCAGCTCGGGACAGGTATACAATGAGCAGTTCTTC.

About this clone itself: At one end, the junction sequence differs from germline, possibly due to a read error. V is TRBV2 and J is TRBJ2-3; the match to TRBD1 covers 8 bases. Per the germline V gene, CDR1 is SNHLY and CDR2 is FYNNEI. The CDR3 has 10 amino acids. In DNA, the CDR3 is TGTGCCAGCAGCCCGGGACAGGAGACTTTT. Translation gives CASSPGQETF.

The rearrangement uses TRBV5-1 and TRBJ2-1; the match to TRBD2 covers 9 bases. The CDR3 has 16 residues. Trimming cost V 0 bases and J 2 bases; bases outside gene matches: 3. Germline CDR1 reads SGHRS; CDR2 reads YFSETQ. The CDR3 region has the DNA TGCGCCAGCAGCTTGGGGCCTAGCGGGGCCTACAATGAGCAGTTCTTC. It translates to CASSLGPSGAYNEQFF.

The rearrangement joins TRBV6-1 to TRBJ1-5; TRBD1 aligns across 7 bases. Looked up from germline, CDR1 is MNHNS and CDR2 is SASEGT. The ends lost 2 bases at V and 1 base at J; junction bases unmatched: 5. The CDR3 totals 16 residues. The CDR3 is CASSEIETGSNQPQHF. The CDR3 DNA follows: TGTGCCAGCAGTGAAATTGAGACAGGGAGCAATCAGCCCCAGCATTTT.

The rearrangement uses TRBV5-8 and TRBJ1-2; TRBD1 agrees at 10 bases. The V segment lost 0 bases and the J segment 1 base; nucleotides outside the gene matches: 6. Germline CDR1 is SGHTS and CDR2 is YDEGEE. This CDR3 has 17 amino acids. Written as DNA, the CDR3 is TGTGCCAGCAGCTTGGCCATGGGGACAGGGGTTAACTATGGCTACACCTTC. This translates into CASSLAMGTGVNYGYTF.

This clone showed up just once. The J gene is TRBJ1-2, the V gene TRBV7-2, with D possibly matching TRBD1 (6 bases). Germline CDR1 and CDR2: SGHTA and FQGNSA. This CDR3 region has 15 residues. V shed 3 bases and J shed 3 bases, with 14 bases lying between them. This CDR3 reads CASSLRGRQDYGYTF. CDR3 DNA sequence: TGTGCCAGCAGCTTGAGGGGCAGACAGGACTATGGCTACACCTTC. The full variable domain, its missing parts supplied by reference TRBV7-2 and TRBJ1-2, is GAGVSQSPSNKVTEKGKDVELRCDPISGHTALYWYRQSLGQGLEFLIYFQGNSAPDKSGLPSDRFSAERTGGSVSTLTIQRTQQEDSAVYLCASSLRGRQDYGYTFGSGTRLTVV.

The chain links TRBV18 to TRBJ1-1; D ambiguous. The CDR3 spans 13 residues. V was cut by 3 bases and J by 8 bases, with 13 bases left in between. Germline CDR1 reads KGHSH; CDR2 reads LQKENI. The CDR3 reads CASSPTRIVEAFF. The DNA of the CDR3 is TGTGCCAGCTCACCCACAAGGATAGTAGAAGCTTTCTTT.

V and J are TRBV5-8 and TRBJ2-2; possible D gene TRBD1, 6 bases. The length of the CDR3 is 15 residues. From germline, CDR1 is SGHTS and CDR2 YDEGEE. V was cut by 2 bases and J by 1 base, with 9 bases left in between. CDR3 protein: CASSLGTRNTGELFF. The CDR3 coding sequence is TGTGCCAGCAGCTTAGGGACAAGGAACACCGGGGAGCTGTTTTTT.

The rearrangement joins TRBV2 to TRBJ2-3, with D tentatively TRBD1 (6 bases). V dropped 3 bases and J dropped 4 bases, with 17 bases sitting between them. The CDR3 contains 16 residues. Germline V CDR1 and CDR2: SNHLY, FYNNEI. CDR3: CASSDGKVGAPDTQYF. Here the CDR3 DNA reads TGTGCCAGCAGTGATGGGAAGGTGGGGGCACCAGATACGCAGTATTTT. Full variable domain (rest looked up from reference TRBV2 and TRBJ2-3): EPEVTQTPSHQVTQMGQEVILRCVPISNHLYFYWYRQILGQKVEFLVSFYNNEISEKSEIFDDQFSVERPDGSNFTLKIRSTKLEDSAMYFCASSDGKVGAPDTQYFGPGTRLTVL.

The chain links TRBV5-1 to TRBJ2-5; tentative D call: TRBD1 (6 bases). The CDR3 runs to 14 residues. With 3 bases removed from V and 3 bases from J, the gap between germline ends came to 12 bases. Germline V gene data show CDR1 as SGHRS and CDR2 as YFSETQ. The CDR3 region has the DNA TGCGCCAGCAGCTGGAGGCAGGGGAAAGAGACCCAGTACTTC. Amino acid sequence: CASSWRQGKETQYF.

The CDR3 DNA follows: TGTGCCAGCAGCCGGTCGGGGTCTGGAACAGATACGCAGTATTTT. Amino acid sequence: CASSRSGSGTDTQYF. This chain joins TRBV6-1 and TRBJ2-3; D may be TRBD2 (5 bases). The CDR3 length is 15 residues. Trimming took off 6 bases at V and 3 bases at J, with 16 bases between the two ends. Germline V gene sequence: CDR1 MNHNS, CDR2 SASEGT.

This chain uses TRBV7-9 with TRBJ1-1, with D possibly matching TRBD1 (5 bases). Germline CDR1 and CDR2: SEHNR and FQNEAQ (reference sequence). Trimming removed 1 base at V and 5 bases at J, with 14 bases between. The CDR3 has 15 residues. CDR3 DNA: TGTGCCAGCAGCTTAGTTTCCCTACCAGGGACTGAAGCTTTCTTT. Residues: CASSLVSLPGTEAFF.

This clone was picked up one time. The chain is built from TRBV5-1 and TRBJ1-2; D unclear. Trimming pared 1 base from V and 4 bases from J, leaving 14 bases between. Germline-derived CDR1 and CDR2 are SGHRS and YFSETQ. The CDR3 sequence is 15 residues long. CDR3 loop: CASSLIPGSGYGYTF. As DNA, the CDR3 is TGCGCCAGCAGCTTGATACCGGGATCAGGCTATGGCTACACCTTC.

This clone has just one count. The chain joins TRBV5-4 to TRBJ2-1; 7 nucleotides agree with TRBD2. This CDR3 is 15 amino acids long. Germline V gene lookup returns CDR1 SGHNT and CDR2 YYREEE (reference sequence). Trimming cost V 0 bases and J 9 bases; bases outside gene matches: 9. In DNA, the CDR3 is TGTGCCAGCAGCTTGGCCCTGGCGGGAGTTCTTGAGCAGTTCTTC. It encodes CASSLALAGVLEQFF.

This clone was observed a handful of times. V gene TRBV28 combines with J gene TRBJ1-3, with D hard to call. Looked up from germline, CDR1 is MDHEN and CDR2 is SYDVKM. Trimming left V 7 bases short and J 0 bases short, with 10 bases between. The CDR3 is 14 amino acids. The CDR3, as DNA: TGTGCCAGCACCCCGTCTAGCTCTGGAAACACCATATATTTT. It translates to CASTPSSSGNTIYF.

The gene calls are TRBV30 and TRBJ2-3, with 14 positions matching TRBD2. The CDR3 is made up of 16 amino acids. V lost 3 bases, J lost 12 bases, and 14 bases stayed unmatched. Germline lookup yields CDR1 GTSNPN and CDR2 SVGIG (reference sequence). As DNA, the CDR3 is TGTGCCTGGAGGTCGGCAGGTGGGACTAGCGGGAGATATCAGTATTTT. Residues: CAWRSAGGTSGRYQYF. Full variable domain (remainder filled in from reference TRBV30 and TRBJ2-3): SQTIHQWPATLVQPVGSPLSLECTVEGTSNPNLYWYRQAAGRGLQLLFYSVGIGQISSEVPQNLSASRPQDRQFILSSKKLLLSDSGFYLCAWRSAGGTSGRYQYFGPGTRLTVL.

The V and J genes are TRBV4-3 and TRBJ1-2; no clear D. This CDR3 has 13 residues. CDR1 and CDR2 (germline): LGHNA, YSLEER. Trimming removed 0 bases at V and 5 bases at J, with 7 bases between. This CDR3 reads CASSQEGPYGYTF. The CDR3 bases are TGCGCCAGCAGCCAAGAAGGGCCTTATGGCTACACCTTC.

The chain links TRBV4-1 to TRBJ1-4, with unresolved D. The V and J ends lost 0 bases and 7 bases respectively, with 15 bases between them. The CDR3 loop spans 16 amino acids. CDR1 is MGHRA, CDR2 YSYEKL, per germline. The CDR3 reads CASSQDGGQRGEKLFF. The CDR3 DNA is TGCGCCAGCAGCCAAGATGGCGGGCAAAGAGGTGAAAAACTGTTTTTT.

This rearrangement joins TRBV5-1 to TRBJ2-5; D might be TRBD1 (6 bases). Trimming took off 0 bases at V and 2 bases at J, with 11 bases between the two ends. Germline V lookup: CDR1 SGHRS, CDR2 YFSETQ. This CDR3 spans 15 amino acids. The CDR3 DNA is TGCGCCAGCAGCTTGGCTAATCAGGGGCAAGAGACCCAGTACTTC. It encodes CASSLANQGQETQYF.

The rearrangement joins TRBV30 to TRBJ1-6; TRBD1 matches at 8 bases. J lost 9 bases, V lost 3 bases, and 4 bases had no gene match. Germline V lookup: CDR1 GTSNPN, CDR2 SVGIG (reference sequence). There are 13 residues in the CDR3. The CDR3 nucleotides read TGTGCCTGGAGCCCGGACAGGGCTTCACCCCTCCACTTT. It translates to CAWSPDRASPLHF.